This TCR beta chain was found in a study of blood T cells in healthy people across ages (dated by TCRdb to the mid-2010s). About the investigation overall: In model experiments, template switching captured about one uniquely barcoded TCR beta cDNA molecule for every two T cells. Using deep sequencing normalized with unique cDNA molecular identifiers, the study measured how TCR beta repertoire diversity changes with age. The donors were divided into four age groups: young (average around 15 years), middle-aged (about 40), aged (approximately 59) and long-lived (more than 75). To avoid experimental bias, donors of different ages were randomly spread across the sequencing lanes. For two donors (one aged 18 to 30 and one aged 80 or older), the study analyzed two additional independent replicas of 1 million unique cDNA reads from the same blood draw. What the authors observed across the whole study: Observed TCR beta diversity correlated strongly with the percentage of naive T cells measured by flow cytometry. Estimates of total diversity based on one million sequenced T cells were regarded as lower bounds and as underestimates. The long-lived group showed more naive CD4+ T cells, fewer expanded clones and increased TCR diversity than the aged group, suggesting age selection. Bulk unsorted PBMC profiling prevented conclusive comparison of naive and antigen-experienced compartments. The CMV infection status of donors was not known, potentially confounding age-related changes in expanded clonotypes. Observed TCR beta diversity per million T cells fell roughly linearly with age, and a significant reduction was already apparent by age roughly 40.

This clonotype showed up many times. Its binding antigen is unknown. Per-base quality was not reported, and no clone a single base away is much larger than it. Unmatched junction bases come to 8, with V trimmed by 6 bases and J by 8 bases. The germline V gene encodes CDR1 MNHEY and CDR2 SVGAGI. Counted from cysteine to phenylalanine, this CDR3 has 14 amino acids. CDR3 DNA only is kept here, 42 bases in frame from base 1. Library prep was done by 5' RACE. Sequencing used an Illumina HiSeq 2500. A second PCR of about 7 to 12 cycles was run with a J-beta primer mix and a sample-barcoded 5' primer. Each TCR beta cDNA molecule received a unique molecular identifier from a template-switch 5' adaptor carrying 12 random nucleotides. Each sample yielded at least 2.5 million CDR3-containing paired-end reads. The Mint cDNA synthesis kit, primed by a TRBC-specific oligonucleotide, was used to synthesize first-strand cDNA from all RNA. All cDNA was treated with uracil-DNA glycosylase and then went through a first 18-cycle PCR with the universal primers M1SS and BC2_uni_R. For the original study's pipeline: Each sample was normalized by randomly selecting 1 million high-quality reads, each carrying a distinct molecular identifier. Instead of being binned into consensus sequences, reads with shared molecular identifiers were discarded. MiTCR, with a Q25 quality threshold and the strictest error-elimination algorithm, was used for CDR3 identification, clonotype clustering and error correction. Lower-bound total TCR beta diversity was estimated with a nonparametric unseen species model using Euler transformation. Through fastp at Q25 and MiXCR, TCRdb rebuilt clones from the public reads, retaining in-frame beta chains. Identical CDR3 proteins give one entry, which carries the most common genes and DNA. TCRdb, rather than the study authors, made the V and J calls. The sample table records hundreds of thousands of distinct CDR3 sequences; less than 40% of these occur just once. The top ten clones comprise less than 20% of the sample.

The 35 to 40 donors, aged about 6 to 95 years, were systemically healthy Caucasian individuals from Russia. Approximately 9.3 milliliters of peripheral blood were collected from each donor into EDTA-treated Vacutainer tubes. PBMCs were isolated by Ficoll-Paque density-gradient centrifugation, with at least 6.5 million obtained per sample. Total RNA was extracted from PBMCs with Trizol reagent, with at least 6 micrograms obtained per sample. For every donor, flow cytometry on a PBMC aliquot measured the percentage of naive CD45RAhigh/CD27high T cells. The chain links TRBV6-5 with TRBJ2-1; a stretch of 9 junction bases matches TRBD2. The sequence was obtained from a woman of 80 years or more in good health. Donor details come from another sample of the same person, matched by shared clones. The sample was blood. In nucleotides, the sequence is TGTGCCAGCAGGTCTAGCGGGGTGGTTGATGAGCAGTTCTTC. Translation gives CASRSSGVVDEQFF.